The T cell receptor beta chain under discussion was sequenced for a study of beta chain features in type 1 diabetes. This clone was observed a few times. The sample holds other DNA sequences that translate to the same CDR3. Investigators reverse transcribed all isolated RNA, so they sequenced expressed TCRB transcripts. Clones were read by immunoSEQ multiplex PCR, and TCRdb kept only the in-frame ones, dropping some. The table lists a few hundred thousand clones, over 9.5% of them singletons. Input material: naive CD4+ T cells from blood. This sequence originates from a man aged 18 to 29 in good health.

CDR3 sequence reads: CASSSQGNQPQHF. The CDR3 nucleotides are TGTGCCAGCAGCTCCCAGGGCAATCAGCCCCAGCATTTT. This chain joins TRBV7-9 and TRBJ1-5; D gene uncertain. The CDR3 contains 13 residues. V dropped 4 bases and J dropped 2 bases, with 6 bases sitting between them. Germline CDR1 reads SEHNR; CDR2 reads FQNEAQ (reference sequence).